This TCR beta chain was sequenced in a study of tumor-infiltrating lymphocytes in oesophageal squamous cell carcinoma. In its sample, this clonotype was seen many times. TCRdb re-analysed the PCR reads in MiXCR, keeping a single row per CDR3 protein. The sample has approximately 13,000 distinct CDR3 sequences; approximately 48% are singletons. Input material: esophageal tumor tissue. This receptor was identified in a female donor with esophageal squamous cell carcinoma.

CDR3 nucleotides: TGTGCCAGCAGGGACGACTCTGGGTGGGAGCAGTACTTC. Translating it yields CASRDDSGWEQYF. The chain employs TRBV6-1 and TRBJ2-7, with D unclear. Germline lookup yields CDR1 MNHNS and CDR2 SASEGT. Trimming stripped 6 bases from V and 7 bases from J, with 16 bases between. The CDR3 has 13 residues.